These 26 T cell receptor beta chains share one sample of origin, sequenced in a study of Graves' ophthalmopathy and Graves' hyperthyroidism. For repertoire sequencing, the TCR beta CDR3 regions were amplified from RNA transcripts. The first round was an RT-PCR with HTBI primers, and the second round was a multiplex PCR. TCRdb itself ran the multiplex PCR reads through MiXCR, one entry per CDR3 protein. The sample holds around 170,000 distinct CDR3 sequences, over 35% seen once. Sequencing was performed on peripheral blood. The receptors were gathered from a woman in her forties with Graves' ophthalmopathy.

This chain connects TRBV11-1 to TRBJ2-7, with 8 bases aligning to TRBD1. V gave up 5 bases and J gave up 2 bases; unmatched junction bases: 11. CDR3 length: 16 residues. CDR1 is SGHAT and CDR2 is FQDESV in the germline V gene (reference sequence). As DNA, the CDR3 is TGTGCCAGCAGCCCTCCCCCGGGACAGGTTACCTACGAGCAGTACTTC. Its translation is CASSPPPGQVTYEQYF.

At least ten counts were recorded for this clonotype. V usage is TRBV11-1 and J usage is TRBJ1-1; no clear D gene. V lost 2 bases, J lost 4 bases, and 8 bases lay in between. This CDR3 is built from 13 residues. Germline CDR1 is SGHAT and CDR2 is FQDESV (reference sequence). The CDR3: CASSLRAVTEAFF. DNA of the CDR3: TGTGCCAGCAGCTTAAGGGCGGTCACTGAAGCTTTCTTT. The full variable domain, in which reference TRBV11-1 and TRBJ1-1 provide the parts outside the CDR3, is EAEVAQSPRYKITEKSQAVAFWCDPISGHATLYWYRQILGQGPELLVQFQDESVVDDSQLPKDRFSAERLKGVDSTLKIQPAELGDSAMYLCASSLRAVTEAFFGQGTRLTVV.

The gene calls are TRBV11-2 and TRBJ2-4, with TRBD1 matching over 9 bases. CDR1 SGHAT and CDR2 FQNNGV come from the germline V gene. With V trimmed by 1 base and J by 0 bases, 16 bases remained unmatched. The CDR3 spans 21 residues. The chain's CDR3 is CASSLVVGGLGTGRAKNIQYF. In DNA form, the CDR3 reads TGTGCCAGCAGCTTAGTAGTAGGCGGATTAGGGACAGGGAGAGCCAAAAACATTCAGTACTTC.

V gene TRBV6-1 combines with J gene TRBJ2-7, with TRBD2 as a possible D gene (6 bases). Germline V CDR1 and CDR2: MNHNS, SASEGT. V dropped 5 bases and J dropped 4 bases, with 12 bases sitting between them. This CDR3 comprises 13 residues. The CDR3 sequence: CASSPLGGYEQYF. The CDR3 nucleotides read TGTGCCAGCAGTCCCCTTGGGGGGTACGAGCAGTACTTC.

This clonotype was found a few times. The chain links TRBV28 to TRBJ2-5, with D possibly matching TRBD1 (6 bases). This CDR3 is built from 14 residues. The germline CDR1 and CDR2 sequences are MDHEN and SYDVKM. Trimming stripped 5 bases from V and 5 bases from J, with 15 bases between. CDR3 coding DNA: TGTGCCAGCAGTACCCTGACAGGTCGCGAGACCCAGTACTTC. It encodes CASSTLTGRETQYF.

This clonotype was observed at least ten times. The chain is built from TRBV20-1 and TRBJ2-7; 11 bases align to TRBD1. V was pared by 2 bases and J by 12 bases, with 9 bases of the junction left unmatched. The length of the CDR3 is 13 residues. The germline gives CDR1 DFQATT, CDR2 SNEGSKA (reference sequence). DNA for the CDR3: TGCAGTGCTAGAAGGACAGGGGGCCTTGTTGGGTACTTC. Translating gives CSARRTGGLVGYF.

This clonotype was seen repeatedly, ten times or more. The rearrangement joins TRBV2 to TRBJ1-5, with D possibly TRBD1 on 5 matching bases. The V end was cut by 2 bases, the J end by 7 bases, with 12 bases between. CDR1 and CDR2 (germline): SNHLY, FYNNEI. CDR3 length: 14 amino acids. CDR3 sequence: CASSEWGLRQPQHF. The CDR3 DNA reads as TGTGCCAGCAGTGAATGGGGCCTAAGGCAGCCCCAGCATTTT.

CDR3 bases: TGTGCCAGCAGAGCGCTAGCCAAAACGTCGTCCAAAAACATTCAGTACTTC. This gives the protein CASRALAKTSSKNIQYF. This chain joins TRBV6-2 or TRBV6-3 and TRBJ2-4, with D tentatively TRBD2 (5 bases). Germline CDR1 reads MNHEY; CDR2 reads SVGEGT. The CDR3 loop spans 17 amino acids. V was pared by 6 bases and J by 2 bases, with 20 bases between.

The chain employs TRBV7-2 and TRBJ2-1, with TRBD1 matching 10 bases. CDR3 length: 16 residues. Germline CDR1 and CDR2: SGHTA and FQGNSA. V shed 2 bases, J shed 3 bases, and the junction held 4 bases outside the gene matches. CDR3 protein: CASSLSGQGHYNEQFF. The CDR3 bases are TGTGCCAGCAGCTTATCGGGACAGGGGCACTACAATGAGCAGTTCTTC.

Many counts were recorded for this clonotype. The chain couples TRBV15 to TRBJ1-2; 7 bases map to TRBD1. V lost 5 bases to trimming and J lost 4 bases; unmatched junction nucleotides: 7. The V gene's germline CDR1 is LNHNV and CDR2 YYDKDF (reference sequence). This CDR3 spans 14 amino acids. CDR3 region: CATSSQGTLYGYTF. The CDR3 DNA follows: TGTGCCACCAGCTCACAGGGGACCCTCTATGGCTACACCTTC.

This clonotype occurred many times. The chain employs TRBV6-1 and TRBJ2-3, with D maybe TRBD1 (6 bases). V shed 1 base and J shed 4 bases, with 12 bases lying between them. CDR1 MNHNS and CDR2 SASEGT come from the germline V gene. The CDR3 has 15 residues. The CDR3 spells CASSEGFGGPDTQYF. The CDR3 bases are TGTGCCAGCAGTGAAGGGTTTGGGGGCCCAGATACGCAGTATTTT.

This clonotype was counted once. CDR3 region: CASSQVGGNTEAFF. The CDR3 region has the DNA TGTGCCAGCAGCCAAGTTGGGGGAAACACTGAAGCTTTCTTT. The rearrangement links TRBV3-1 to TRBJ1-1; TRBD1 is a possible D gene (5 bases). The CDR3 extends over 14 amino acids. From germline, CDR1 is LGHDT and CDR2 YNNKEL (reference sequence). V gave up 1 base and J gave up 2 bases, with 8 bases separating them.

This clonotype was seen at least ten times. V and J are TRBV6-5 and TRBJ2-5; D may correspond to TRBD1 or TRBD2 (5 bases each). Germline CDR1 reads MNHEY; CDR2 reads SVGAGI. This CDR3 has 17 amino acids. V was cut by 6 bases and J by 1 base, with 21 bases left in between. Here the CDR3 DNA reads TGTGCCAGCAGCCCCTCGGGACGCCGCACCCTCCAAGAGACCCAGTACTTC. Translation gives CASSPSGRRTLQETQYF.

The table lists this clonotype with a few counts. The rearrangement links TRBV28 to TRBJ2-2, with 12 bases identical to TRBD2. V shed 9 bases, J shed 5 bases, and the junction held 7 bases outside the gene matches. CDR1 is MDHEN, CDR2 SYDVKM, per germline. The CDR3 has 15 amino acids. The chain's CDR3 is CASSSGRADTGELFF. The CDR3 bases are TGTGCCAGTTCTAGCGGGAGGGCCGATACCGGGGAGCTGTTTTTT.

This clonotype was recorded many times. The V and J genes are TRBV9 and TRBJ1-1; TRBD1 might be the D (6 bases). Germline V gives CDR1 SGDLS, CDR2 YYNGEE. The CDR3 contains 13 residues. Trimming pared 0 bases from V and 7 bases from J, leaving 10 bases between. CDR3: CASSVADRNEAFF. DNA for the CDR3: TGTGCCAGCAGCGTAGCGGACAGAAATGAAGCTTTCTTT.

This clonotype has a count of ten or more. This may be a read error: a much more frequent sequence differs by one nucleotide. The chain recombines TRBV5-1 with TRBJ1-2, with no clear D. The CDR3 runs 13 residues. From germline, CDR1 is SGHRS and CDR2 YFSETQ. CDR3 loop: CASSLNGDSGCTF. The CDR3 region has the DNA TGCGCCAGCAGCTTGAATGGCGACTCAGGCTGCACCTTC.

V usage is TRBV5-1 and J usage is TRBJ1-1; TRBD1 might be the D (5 bases). CDR1 and CDR2 from the germline V gene are SGHRS and YFSETQ. Trimming shortened V by 2 bases and J by 1 base, and 9 bases separated the two germline ends. This CDR3 has 14 residues. The CDR3 reads CASSFGAPNTEAFF. The CDR3 DNA reads as TGCGCCAGCAGCTTTGGGGCCCCGAACACTGAAGCTTTCTTT.

This clonotype was seen repeatedly, ten times or more. The gene calls are TRBV6-1 and TRBJ2-5, with no clear D. V lost 7 bases and J lost 5, with 11 bases in between. CDR1 MNHNS and CDR2 SASEGT come from the germline V gene. The CDR3 is 12 residues long. CDR3 bases: TGTGCCAGCACCCTAACGACGGAGACCCAGTACTTC. This gives the protein CASTLTTETQYF.

This clonotype was counted ten times or more. In nucleotides, the CDR3 is TGTGCCAGCACCTTGACAGGGACAGGTGAGCAGTACTTC. Translating gives CASTLTGTGEQYF. The chain is built from TRBV6-5 and TRBJ2-7; 8 bases map to TRBD1. The CDR3 is made up of 13 amino acids. J lost 7 bases, V lost 7 bases, and 9 bases had no gene match. The germline V gene has CDR1 MNHEY and CDR2 SVGAGI.

V usage is TRBV11-3 and J usage is TRBJ2-7, with 10 nucleotides matching TRBD1. Germline CDR1 and CDR2: SGHNT and YENEEA. The V gene end was trimmed by 4 bases and the J gene end by 1 base; junction bases not matched to a gene: 4. This CDR3 has 15 amino acids. CDR3 sequence reads: CASSSRTGGSYEQYF. The CDR3 DNA reads as TGTGCCAGCAGCTCTAGGACAGGGGGTTCCTACGAGCAGTACTTC.

This clonotype appeared many times. V and J are TRBV6-2 or TRBV6-3 and TRBJ1-5, with TRBD1 identical over 9 bases. CDR1 MNHEY and CDR2 SVGEGT come from the germline V gene. J lost 7 bases, V lost 5 bases, and 9 bases had no gene match. The CDR3 covers 15 residues. The CDR3 DNA sequence: TGTGCCAGCAGTCCACCGGGACAGGGAGGACAGCCCCAGCATTTT. This codes for CASSPPGQGGQPQHF.

There are a few counts of this clonotype. This chain links TRBV10-3 with TRBJ1-6; TRBD1 agrees at 9 bases. This CDR3 comprises 14 residues. The ends lost 6 bases at V and 7 bases at J; junction bases unmatched: 4. CDR1 and CDR2 from the germline V gene are ENHRY and SYGVKD. For the CDR3, the DNA is TGTGCCATCAGCCGGACAGGGGACAATTCACCCCTCCACTTT. Its protein is CAISRTGDNSPLHF.

This rearrangement joins TRBV20-1 to TRBJ2-7; D remains unclear. CDR3 length: 16 amino acids. The V gene lost 4 bases and the J gene lost 0 bases, with 19 bases spanning the gap. Germline CDR1 DFQATT, CDR2 SNEGSKA (reference sequence). The DNA for the CDR3 is TGCAGTGCTACGTATCCACCTCCAATGAGCTCCTACGAGCAGTACTTC. Its protein product is CSATYPPPMSSYEQYF.

The sample holds one count of this clonotype. The chain has TRBV20-1 and TRBJ1-1; D is ambiguous. Germline V gene sequence: CDR1 DFQATT, CDR2 SNEGSKA (reference sequence). CDR3 size: 13 residues. The ends were cut back, 3 bases at V and 3 bases at J, with 11 bases in the middle. CDR3 in amino acids: CSASRDDYTEAFF. Written as DNA, the CDR3 is TGCAGTGCTAGTCGCGATGATTACACTGAAGCTTTCTTT.

This clonotype was found many times. This rearrangement joins TRBV30 to TRBJ1-6; D uncertain. The CDR3 is 13 residues long. V was pared by 0 bases and J by 7 bases, with 7 bases between. Looked up from germline, CDR1 is GTSNPN and CDR2 is SVGIG (reference sequence). The CDR3 sequence is CAWSVSGNSPLHF. The CDR3 nucleotides are TGTGCCTGGAGTGTATCTGGGAATTCACCCCTCCACTTT.

The gene calls are TRBV6-5 and TRBJ1-5; TRBD1 agrees at 8 bases. V lost 4 bases to trimming and J lost 6 bases; unmatched junction nucleotides: 5. The CDR3 contains 14 residues. Germline-derived CDR1 and CDR2 are MNHEY and SVGAGI. This chain's CDR3 is CASSSDREGQPQHF. The CDR3, as DNA: TGTGCCAGCAGTTCGGACAGGGAAGGTCAGCCCCAGCATTTT.